Listed below are T cell receptor beta chains from one sample, sequenced in a study of beta chain features in type 1 diabetes. Sequencing used immunoSEQ multiplex PCR; TCRdb keeps in-frame clones, though not all of them. Of 390,000 or so clones in the sample, roughly 13% were seen once. Source material: naive CD4+ T cells from blood. The receptors here all came from a man younger than 45 in good health. Each CDR3 is given with its conserved first and last residue. Each record gives: V gene, clone size, CDR3 protein. The size of a clone is reported for some rows only, either as once, few or many, or as a class for expanded clones.

>TRBV29-1|NA
CSVARDSLTSNYGYTF
>TRBV14|few
CASSPRQGDGYTF
>TRBV9|few
CASSVAPRDRRGNSPLHF
>TRBV7-9|NA
CASSLVVSGGTDTQYF
>TRBV5-4|NA
CASSLGTPPGTQYF
>TRBV5-4|few
CASSRADPRELFF
>TRBV15|few
CATSTRLAGGPDTQYF
>TRBV14|NA
CASSQERREQFF
>TRBV27|once
CASSVSGGRYNEQFF
>TRBV4-3|few
CASSQAGLGAEAFF
>TRBV6-1|NA
CASSAGTPKFSYEQYF
>TRBV4-1|few
CASSRIIGTVDVTDTQYF
>TRBV9|few
CASSVRGFNSPLHF
>TRBV28|NA
CASRLDRGRAGELFF
>TRBV27|NA
CASSLLGYNEQFF
>TRBV30|NA
CAWSAGGLETQYF
>TRBV11-2|few
CASSLRTDTQYF
>TRBV5-6|NA
CASSLLGNTGELFF
>TRBV7-8|few
CASSSLPTRDAYEQYF
>TRBV15|NA
CATSRDSGMNTEAFF
>TRBV10-3|NA
CAISRDSLSGANVLTF
>TRBV7-2|NA
CASSSYTSTDTQYF
>TRBV4-1|few
CASKGKASGDNYNEQFF
>TRBV29-1|few
CSVDGVLGSSGANVLTF
>TRBV30|many
CAWSVGATGTQYF
>TRBV29-1|NA
CSVQTKDRAFRETQYF
>TRBV27|NA
CASSTWARGLGFQETQYF
>TRBV6-5|NA
CALKKGELFF
>TRBV2|few
CASSEVGRADDIQYF
>TRBV11-2|NA
CASSLESRQPQHF
>TRBV12-5|few
CASGLGQQGGGEKLFF
>TRBV7-2|NA
CASSPPGAPGDTQYF
>TRBV4-3|few
CASSQGPSTAYGYTF
>TRBV27|few
CASSFGTRASGRGQYF
>TRBV7-3|NA
CASSFLAGNTGELFF
>TRBV5-4|NA
CASKGGPDTQYF
>TRBV7-8|few
CASSLGGLGGYGYTF
>TRBV2|few
CASRFRGGLYEQYF
>TRBV10-3|NA
CAIRTGLDTEAFF
>TRBV29-1|few
CSAMGLMTGELFF
>TRBV7-3|NA
CASSLSRDTGELFF
>TRBV25-1|few
CASSGMGQETQYF